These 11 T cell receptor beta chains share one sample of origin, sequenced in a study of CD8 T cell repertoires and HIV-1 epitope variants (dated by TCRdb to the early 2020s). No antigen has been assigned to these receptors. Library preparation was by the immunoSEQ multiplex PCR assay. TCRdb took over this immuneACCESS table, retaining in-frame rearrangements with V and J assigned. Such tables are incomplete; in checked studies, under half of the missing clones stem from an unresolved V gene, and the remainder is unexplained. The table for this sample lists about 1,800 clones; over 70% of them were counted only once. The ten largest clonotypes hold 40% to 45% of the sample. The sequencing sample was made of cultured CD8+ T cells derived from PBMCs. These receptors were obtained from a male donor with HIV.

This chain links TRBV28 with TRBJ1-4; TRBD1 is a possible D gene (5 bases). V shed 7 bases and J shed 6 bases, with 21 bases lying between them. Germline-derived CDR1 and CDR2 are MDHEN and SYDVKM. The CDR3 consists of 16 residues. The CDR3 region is CASKGWFDLGDEKLFF. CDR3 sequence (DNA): TGTGCCAGCAAGGGGTGGTTTGATTTAGGGGATGAAAAACTGTTTTTT.

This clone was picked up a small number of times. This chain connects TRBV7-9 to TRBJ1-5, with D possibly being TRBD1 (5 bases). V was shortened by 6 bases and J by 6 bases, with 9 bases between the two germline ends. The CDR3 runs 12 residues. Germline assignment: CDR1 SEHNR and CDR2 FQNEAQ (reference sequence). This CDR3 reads CASRAGTQPQHF. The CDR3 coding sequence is TGTGCCAGCAGAGCGGGGACTCAGCCCCAGCATTTT.

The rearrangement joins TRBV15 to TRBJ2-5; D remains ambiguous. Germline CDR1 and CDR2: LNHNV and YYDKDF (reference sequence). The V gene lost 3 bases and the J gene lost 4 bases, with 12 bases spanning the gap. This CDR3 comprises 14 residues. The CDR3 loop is CATSSSLGPETQYF. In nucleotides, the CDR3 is TGTGCCACCAGCAGCTCTCTAGGTCCAGAGACCCAGTACTTC.

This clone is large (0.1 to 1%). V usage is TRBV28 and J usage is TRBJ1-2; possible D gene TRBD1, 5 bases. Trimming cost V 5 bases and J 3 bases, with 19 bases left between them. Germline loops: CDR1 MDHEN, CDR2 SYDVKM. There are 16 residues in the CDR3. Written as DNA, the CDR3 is TGTGCCAGCAGTATACGCCCGACAGATTTCGACTATGGCTACACCTTC. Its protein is CASSIRPTDFDYGYTF.

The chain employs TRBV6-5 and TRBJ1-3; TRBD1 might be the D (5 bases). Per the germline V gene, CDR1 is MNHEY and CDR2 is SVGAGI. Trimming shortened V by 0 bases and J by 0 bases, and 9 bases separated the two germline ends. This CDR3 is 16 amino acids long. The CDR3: CASSYSQGSSGNTIYF. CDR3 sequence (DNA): TGTGCCAGCAGTTACTCCCAGGGAAGCTCTGGAAACACCATATATTTT.

The CDR3 sequence: CASSPQTSGAAYEQYF. For the CDR3, the DNA is TGTGCCAGCTCACCTCAGACTAGCGGGGCGGCCTACGAGCAGTACTTC. This chain links TRBV18 with TRBJ2-7; 11 bases fit TRBD2. The CDR3 length is 16 residues. The germline V gene has CDR1 KGHSH and CDR2 LQKENI. Trimming cost V 3 bases and J 2 bases; bases outside gene matches: 6. Supplemented by reference TRBV18 and TRBJ2-7, the full variable domain reads NAGVMQNPRHLVRRRGQEARLRCSPMKGHSHVYWYRQLPEEGLKFMVYLQKENIIDESGMPKERFSAEFPKEGPSILRIQQVVRGDSAAYFCASSPQTSGAAYEQYFGPGTRLTVT.

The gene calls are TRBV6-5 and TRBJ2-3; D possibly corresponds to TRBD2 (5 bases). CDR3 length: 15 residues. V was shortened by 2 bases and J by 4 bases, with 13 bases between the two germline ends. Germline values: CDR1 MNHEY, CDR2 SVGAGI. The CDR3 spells CASSYLGGSADTQYF. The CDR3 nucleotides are TGTGCCAGCAGTTACCTGGGTGGTAGCGCAGATACGCAGTATTTT.

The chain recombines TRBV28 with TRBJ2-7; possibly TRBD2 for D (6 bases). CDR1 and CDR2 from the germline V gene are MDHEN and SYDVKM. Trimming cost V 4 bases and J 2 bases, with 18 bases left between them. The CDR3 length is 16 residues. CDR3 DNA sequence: TGTGCCAGCAGTTCCCTGGCGGGAACAGCTCCCTACGAGCAGTACTTC. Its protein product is CASSSLAGTAPYEQYF.

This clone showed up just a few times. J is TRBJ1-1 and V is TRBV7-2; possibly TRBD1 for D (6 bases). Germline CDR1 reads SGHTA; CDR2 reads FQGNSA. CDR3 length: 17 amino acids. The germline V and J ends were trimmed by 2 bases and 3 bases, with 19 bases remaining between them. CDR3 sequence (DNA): TGTGCCAGCAGCTTACACGGTCCGGGGGCGGGTGACACTGAAGCTTTCTTT. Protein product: CASSLHGPGAGDTEAFF.

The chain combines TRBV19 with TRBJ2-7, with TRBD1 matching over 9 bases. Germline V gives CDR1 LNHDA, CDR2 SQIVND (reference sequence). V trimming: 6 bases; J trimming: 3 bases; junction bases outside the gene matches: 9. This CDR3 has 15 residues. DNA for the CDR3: TGTGCCAGTAGGTCAGCGGGACAGGGCTTCTACGAGCAGTACTTC. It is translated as CASRSAGQGFYEQYF.

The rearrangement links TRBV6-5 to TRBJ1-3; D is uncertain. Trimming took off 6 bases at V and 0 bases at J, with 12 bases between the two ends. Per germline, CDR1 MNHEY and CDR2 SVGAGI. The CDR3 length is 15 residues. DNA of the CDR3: TGTGCCAGCAGACAGACCGGGGACTCTGGAAACACCATATATTTT. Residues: CASRQTGDSGNTIYF.